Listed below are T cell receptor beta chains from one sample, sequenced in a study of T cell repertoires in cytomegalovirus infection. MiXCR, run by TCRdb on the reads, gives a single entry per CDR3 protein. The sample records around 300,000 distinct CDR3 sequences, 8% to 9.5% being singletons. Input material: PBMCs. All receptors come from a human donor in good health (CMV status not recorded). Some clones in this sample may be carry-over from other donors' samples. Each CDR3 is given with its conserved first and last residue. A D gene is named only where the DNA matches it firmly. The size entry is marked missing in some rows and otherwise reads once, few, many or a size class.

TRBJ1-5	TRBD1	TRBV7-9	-	CASSPGQGDPQYSNQPQHF	TGTGCCAGCAGCCCTGGACAGGGGGACCCCCAGTATAGCAATCAGCCCCAGCATTTT
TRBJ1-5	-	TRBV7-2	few	CASSPAVGNQPQHF	TGTGCCAGCAGCCCGGCGGTCGGCAATCAGCCCCAGCATTTT
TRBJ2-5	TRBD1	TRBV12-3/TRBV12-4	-	CASSLTREGQKRRETQYF	TGTGCCAGCAGTTTAACCCGAGAGGGACAGAAGAGGAGAGAGACCCAGTACTTC
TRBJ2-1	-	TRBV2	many	CASSVEGYEQFF	TGTGCCAGCAGTGTCGAGGGCTATGAGCAGTTCTTC
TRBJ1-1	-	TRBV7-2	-	CASSLRGALNTEAFF	TGTGCCAGCAGCTTACGGGGGGCGTTGAACACTGAAGCTTTCTTT
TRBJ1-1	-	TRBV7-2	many	CASSLMRGGEAFF	TGTGCCAGCAGCTTAATGAGGGGAGGAGAAGCTTTCTTT
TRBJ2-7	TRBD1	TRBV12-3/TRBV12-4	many	CASSLGDLSGQDF	TGTGCCAGCAGTTTAGGGGACCTATCTGGACAGGACTTC
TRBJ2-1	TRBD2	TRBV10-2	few	CASRAGLAGYNEQFF	TGCGCCAGCAGAGCTGGACTAGCGGGTTACAATGAGCAGTTCTTC
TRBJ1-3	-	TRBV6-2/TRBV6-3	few	CASSYSSSLGVSSGNTIYF	TGTGCCAGCAGTTACTCGAGCAGCCTGGGGGTCTCGAGTGGAAACACCATATATTTT
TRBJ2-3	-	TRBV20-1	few	CSAADGEGGTDTQYF	TGCAGTGCTGCGGACGGGGAAGGGGGCACAGATACGCAGTATTTT
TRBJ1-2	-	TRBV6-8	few	CASKSGYGYTF	TGTGCCAGCAAATCAGGCTATGGCTACACCTTC